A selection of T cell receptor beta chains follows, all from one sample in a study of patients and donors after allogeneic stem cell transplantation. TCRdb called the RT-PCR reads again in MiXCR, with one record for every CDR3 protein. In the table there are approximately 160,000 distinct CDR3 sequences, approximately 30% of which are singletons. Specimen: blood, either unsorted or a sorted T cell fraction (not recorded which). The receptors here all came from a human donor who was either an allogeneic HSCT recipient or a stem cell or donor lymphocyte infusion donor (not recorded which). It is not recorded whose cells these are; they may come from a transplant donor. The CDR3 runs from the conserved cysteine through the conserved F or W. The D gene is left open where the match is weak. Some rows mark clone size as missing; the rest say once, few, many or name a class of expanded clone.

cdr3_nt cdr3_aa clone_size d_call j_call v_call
TGCGCCAGCAGCCAGTTCCCAAGGGTCTCTGGAAACACCATATATTTT CASSQFPRVSGNTIYF NA NA TRBJ1-3 TRBV4-3
TGTGCCACAGCGGGGGCCCAAGATGCGAACACCGGGGAGCTGTTTTTT CATAGAQDANTGELFF NA TRBD2 TRBJ2-2 TRBV12-3/TRBV12-4
TGTGCCAGCAGCCAACGAACTTCGGACATCCAAGAGACCCAGTACTTC CASSQRTSDIQETQYF NA NA TRBJ2-5 TRBV3-2
TGTGCCACTAGCGGGAGGGCCCGTTCCAAAAACATTCAGTACTTC CATSGRARSKNIQYF few TRBD2 TRBJ2-4 TRBV6-5
TGTGCCAGTCACAGGATGAACACTGAAGCTTTCTTT CASHRMNTEAFF NA NA TRBJ1-1 TRBV6-2/TRBV6-3
TGCAGTGCTCCCGGAAGGGCTAGCGGGACCACAGATACGCAGTATTTT CSAPGRASGTTDTQYF few TRBD2 TRBJ2-3 TRBV20-1
TGTGCTAGCAGCTTAGAGGAGGGTCCCCAAGTTATTAGACCCCTCCACTTT CASSLEEGPQVIRPLHF NA NA TRBJ1-6 TRBV7-7
TGTGCCATCAGTGGACGACAGCAGGCCGATACGCAGTATTTT CAISGRQQADTQYF few NA TRBJ2-3 TRBV10-3
TGTGCCAGCAGTGCTCCAGGGGAAGGGGAGACCCAGTACTTC CASSAPGEGETQYF NA NA TRBJ2-5 TRBV25-1
TGTGCCAGCAGTCCACGGGGCAGGCATGGCTACACCTTC CASSPRGRHGYTF once NA TRBJ1-2 TRBV25-1
TGTGCCAGCAGTTTTCCCCAGCATAACAATGAGCAGTTCTTC CASSFPQHNNEQFF NA NA TRBJ2-1 TRBV12-3/TRBV12-4
TGCAGCGTTCTGGACAGGGGGTATGGCTACACCTTC CSVLDRGYGYTF NA TRBD1 TRBJ1-2 TRBV29-1
TGTGCCAGCAGTTCCTTAGCGGGAGCCTACAATGAGCAGTTCTTC CASSSLAGAYNEQFF many TRBD2 TRBJ2-1 TRBV12-3/TRBV12-4
TGCAGCGTTGACTATACCTCAGGTGTAGAGACCCAGTACTTC CSVDYTSGVETQYF NA NA TRBJ2-5 TRBV29-1
TGTGCCAGCAGTTTAGGATGGGGAAGCGGTAATTCACCCCTCCACTTT CASSLGWGSGNSPLHF few NA TRBJ1-6 TRBV27
TGTGCCAGCTCCGGGACAGGTATCCAAGAGACCCAGTACTTC CASSGTGIQETQYF NA TRBD1 TRBJ2-5 TRBV18
TGTGCCAGCACGTATCCGGGGGCCGCGACGGGAGGCTACACCTTC CASTYPGAATGGYTF few NA TRBJ1-2 TRBV28
TGCAGTGCTAGAGATCAGGGGGACACTGAAGCTTTCTTT CSARDQGDTEAFF few TRBD1 TRBJ1-1 TRBV20-1
TGTGCCAGCAGTTACTCGAGTGAGGTGGCTTTGTCTACCTACGAGCAGTACTTC CASSYSSEVALSTYEQYF NA NA TRBJ2-7 TRBV6-2/TRBV6-3
TGTGCCAGCACCGGGACCAACAGAGCCGGGGAGCTGTTTTTT CASTGTNRAGELFF NA NA TRBJ2-2 TRBV4-2
TGTGCCAGCAGCGTAAAGGGGGCTCGCACAGATACGCAGTATTTT CASSVKGARTDTQYF NA TRBD1 TRBJ2-3 TRBV7-2
TGTGCCAGCAGCACAGGGTTAGGAGAGACCCAGTACTTC CASSTGLGETQYF NA NA TRBJ2-5 TRBV5-5
TGTGCCAGCAGTGGCGGATGGAATTCCTACGAGCAGTACTTC CASSGGWNSYEQYF NA NA TRBJ2-7 TRBV2
TGTGCCAGCAGCTTAGTGGTAGAGACCCAGTACTTC CASSLVVETQYF NA NA TRBJ2-5 TRBV7-2
TGTGCCAGCAGGGGTCTCGGACAGGGATGGGAAAAACTGTTTTTT CASRGLGQGWEKLFF few TRBD1 TRBJ1-4 TRBV28
TGCGCCAGCAGCTTCACAGGGGAACCACCCCTCCACTTT CASSFTGEPPLHF NA TRBD1 TRBJ1-6 TRBV5-1
TGCGCCAGCAGTCCAGGGGGCGTGGGTACTGAAGCTTTCTTT CASSPGGVGTEAFF many TRBD1 TRBJ1-1 TRBV4-1
TGCAGTGCTAGAGATTTGCGGGAGGGCGCCGACAATGAGCAGTTCTTC CSARDLREGADNEQFF NA TRBD2 TRBJ2-1 TRBV20-1
TGTGCCAGCAGCCAACTGACCGGGCAGAATGAAAAACTGTTTTTT CASSQLTGQNEKLFF few NA TRBJ1-4 TRBV4-2
TGTGCCAGCTCACCGCGAAGGGAGGTCTACGAGCAGTACTTC CASSPRREVYEQYF many NA TRBJ2-7 TRBV18
TGCGCCAGCAGCCAAGATAGGACTAGCGGCAACACCGGGGAGCTGTTTTTT CASSQDRTSGNTGELFF few TRBD2 TRBJ2-2 TRBV4-3
TGTGCCAGCAGTGAAAATAGCAATCAGCCCCAGCATTTT CASSENSNQPQHF few NA TRBJ1-5 TRBV12-3/TRBV12-4
TGTGCCAGCAGCTTATCGGGGCTAGCGGGCACAGATACGCAGTATTTT CASSLSGLAGTDTQYF NA TRBD2 TRBJ2-3 TRBV7-3
TGTGCCAGCAGTTCAGTCACTGAAGCTTTCTTT CASSSVTEAFF NA NA TRBJ1-1 TRBV28
TGCGCCAGCAGCTTGGGCCTGCCGAACACCGGGGAGCTGTTTTTT CASSLGLPNTGELFF NA NA TRBJ2-2 TRBV5-1
TGTGCCAGTAGTATAACGGATGAGCAGTTCTTC CASSITDEQFF NA NA TRBJ2-1 TRBV19
TGTGCCAGCAGTCACGGACTAGTTTACGAGCAGTACTTC CASSHGLVYEQYF NA TRBD2 TRBJ2-7 TRBV6-5
TGTGCCAGCAGCGTGGAAAGTAGCAATCAGCCCCAGCATTTT CASSVESSNQPQHF few NA TRBJ1-5 TRBV5-5
TGTGCCAGCGAAATTGGGGGGCGGGAGACCCAGTACTTC CASEIGGRETQYF few NA TRBJ2-5 TRBV5-6
TGTGCCAGCAGCCAGTGGGGACTAGCGGTACCTCGGGGGGCCAACGTCCTGACTTTC CASSQWGLAVPRGANVLTF NA TRBD2 TRBJ2-6 TRBV3-1
TGCGCCAGCAGCTTGGGGGACGGATATCAGCCCCAGCATTTT CASSLGDGYQPQHF NA NA TRBJ1-5 TRBV5-1
TGTGCCTGGGGGACAGGCAACACTGAAGCTTTCTTT CAWGTGNTEAFF few TRBD1 TRBJ1-1 TRBV30
TGTGCCAGCAGCTTAAGGGTGGCAGGGGAGGGCTATGGCTACACCTTC CASSLRVAGEGYGYTF few NA TRBJ1-2 TRBV7-8
TGTGCTAGCAGCCCCGACAGGGGGCGGGGAGAGACCCAGTACTTC CASSPDRGRGETQYF few TRBD1 TRBJ2-5 TRBV7-7
TGTGCCATCAGTGAGTCAAGGAGCTCCTATAATTCACCCCTCCACTTT CAISESRSSYNSPLHF few NA TRBJ1-6 TRBV10-3
TGTGCCAGCAGTTTCGATCTCGGGACATCAACCCCGAGAGACACTGAAGCTTTCTTT CASSFDLGTSTPRDTEAFF few NA TRBJ1-1 TRBV6-2/TRBV6-3
TGTGCCAGCAGCCAACAGACTAGCTCCTATTACGAGCAGTACTTC CASSQQTSSYYEQYF once TRBD2 TRBJ2-7 TRBV4-2